This T cell receptor (beta chain) was found in a study of cytomegalovirus exposure and HLA in healthy donors. Study information: Earlier work reported approximately 110 million unique TCR beta sequences from about 180 million T cells. Whole-study findings and limits: HLA-A and HLA-B allele assignments for most subjects were reportedly predicted accurately using TCR beta sequences. TCR beta V- and J-gene trimming was later associated with a missense DCLRE1C variant.

There are 13 residues in the CDR3. The V end lost 3 bases, the J end lost 3 bases, and 8 bases lay between the germline ends. The germline CDR1 and CDR2 sequences are SGDLS and YYNGEE. Amplification used 60 Vbeta primers and 13 Jbeta primers. The assay was immunoSEQ multiplex PCR, and TCRdb's table has in-frame clones only and misses some. The profile shows around 120,000 clones, 60% to 85% of them singletons. As regards this clone: Its antigen is not known.

This sequence originates from a middle-aged woman in good health and CMV-seropositive. V and J are TRBV9 and TRBJ2-3, with D perhaps TRBD1 (6 bases). Sequenced: PBMCs. CDR3 residues: CASSAGQTDTQYF. CDR3 DNA: TGTGCCAGCAGCGCCGGACAGACAGATACGCAGTATTTT.